The clone carrying this TCR beta chain was detected ten times or more. The germline CDR1 and CDR2 sequences are LNHNV and YYDKDF (reference sequence). With 3 bases clipped from V and 0 bases from J, the junction kept 10 bases outside the gene matches. The CDR3 covers 17 residues. The data derive from a study of identical twins. A single record per CDR3 protein comes from TCRdb applying MiXCR to the 5' RACE reads. The sample holds 700,000 to 950,000 distinct CDR3 sequences, more than 9% seen once. These data were also reused for a study on yellow fever vaccine responses in identical twins.

The sequenced sample consisted of PBMCs. This TCR was recovered from a woman under 30 in good health. The chain carries TRBV15 and TRBJ1-2, with 7 bases that match TRBD1. The CDR3 region has the DNA TGTGCCACCAGCAGTCTATTAAGGGACAGCCCTAACTATGGCTACACCTTC. Translating it yields CATSSLLRDSPNYGYTF.